Listed below are T cell receptor beta chains from one sample, sequenced in a study of early T cells in non-severe SARS-CoV-2 infection. TCRdb itself ran the 5' RACE reads through MiXCR, one entry per CDR3 protein. The table shows tens of thousands of distinct CDR3 sequences, with roughly 14% occurring only once. The material sequenced was whole blood, taken at baseline. The receptors derive from an adult who was a healthcare worker with PCR-confirmed SARS-CoV-2 infection or an uninfected control (not recorded which). The CDR3 runs from the conserved cysteine through the conserved F or W. The D gene is left open where the match is weak. Rows give clone size only sometimes, using once, few, many, or a class for an expanded clone.

abundance: few
d_gene: .
v_gene: TRBV11-3
j_gene: TRBJ1-1
CDR3aa: CASSLDGGGTEAFF
CDR3nt: TGTGCCAGCAGCTTAGATGGGGGCGGCACTGAAGCTTTCTTT

abundance: .
d_gene: TRBD1
v_gene: TRBV30
j_gene: TRBJ1-4
CDR3aa: CAWVPGTVATNEKLFF
CDR3nt: TGTGCCTGGGTCCCAGGGACAGTTGCAACTAATGAAAAACTGTTTTTT

abundance: .
d_gene: TRBD2
v_gene: TRBV19
j_gene: TRBJ2-1
CDR3aa: CASSIRLAGGRGEQFF
CDR3nt: TGTGCCAGTAGTATACGACTAGCGGGAGGGCGCGGTGAGCAGTTCTTC

abundance: many
d_gene: TRBD1
v_gene: TRBV5-1
j_gene: TRBJ2-7
CDR3aa: CASSLNPPGTGGYEQYF
CDR3nt: TGCGCCAGCAGCTTGAACCCACCCGGGACAGGGGGATACGAGCAGTACTTC

abundance: few
d_gene: TRBD1
v_gene: TRBV27
j_gene: TRBJ2-7
CDR3aa: CASKIQGNSGEQYF
CDR3nt: TGTGCCAGCAAGATACAGGGGAATTCTGGCGAGCAGTACTTC

abundance: many
d_gene: .
v_gene: TRBV28
j_gene: TRBJ1-2
CDR3aa: CASGRTLGYTF
CDR3nt: TGTGCCAGCGGAAGGACCCTTGGCTACACCTTC

abundance: many
d_gene: TRBD2
v_gene: TRBV4-1
j_gene: TRBJ2-3
CDR3aa: CASSRGGVAGLGDTQYF
CDR3nt: TGCGCCAGCAGCCGAGGTGGGGTAGCGGGACTAGGGGATACGCAGTATTTT

abundance: few
d_gene: .
v_gene: TRBV28
j_gene: TRBJ2-7
CDR3aa: CASSLPHGNGYEQYF
CDR3nt: TGTGCCAGCAGTCTCCCCCATGGCAATGGCTACGAGCAGTACTTC

abundance: .
d_gene: .
v_gene: TRBV20-1
j_gene: TRBJ1-1
CDR3aa: CSARLGEGMNTEAFF
CDR3nt: TGCAGTGCTAGACTAGGGGAGGGAATGAACACTGAAGCTTTCTTT

abundance: few
d_gene: TRBD1
v_gene: TRBV4-1
j_gene: TRBJ1-1
CDR3aa: CASSLKLTGGFGTEAFF
CDR3nt: TGCGCCAGCAGCTTAAAGCTTACAGGGGGATTTGGGACTGAAGCTTTCTTT

abundance: many
d_gene: .
v_gene: TRBV5-1
j_gene: TRBJ2-7
CDR3aa: CASSEIIQGGEQYF
CDR3nt: TGCGCCAGCAGCGAGATTATTCAGGGCGGCGAGCAGTACTTC

abundance: .
d_gene: TRBD2
v_gene: TRBV10-2
j_gene: TRBJ2-3
CDR3aa: CASSESAGGTDTQYF
CDR3nt: TGCGCCAGCAGTGAGTCAGCGGGGGGCACAGATACGCAGTATTTT

abundance: .
d_gene: TRBD1
v_gene: TRBV20-1
j_gene: TRBJ2-2
CDR3aa: CSARGRTGGTNTGELFF
CDR3nt: TGCAGTGCTAGAGGCAGGACAGGGGGTACGAACACCGGGGAGCTGTTTTTT

abundance: .
d_gene: .
v_gene: TRBV4-2
j_gene: TRBJ2-7
CDR3aa: CASSQDSTTSPEQYF
CDR3nt: TGTGCCAGCAGCCAAGATAGCACGACCAGCCCCGAGCAGTACTTC

abundance: few
d_gene: .
v_gene: TRBV9
j_gene: TRBJ2-5
CDR3aa: CASSVWADQETQYF
CDR3nt: TGTGCCAGCAGCGTATGGGCCGACCAAGAGACCCAGTACTTC

abundance: few
d_gene: .
v_gene: TRBV12-3/TRBV12-4
j_gene: TRBJ2-7
CDR3aa: CASRSEIEQYF
CDR3nt: TGTGCCAGCAGGTCGGAGATCGAGCAGTACTTC

abundance: .
d_gene: .
v_gene: TRBV27
j_gene: TRBJ1-5
CDR3aa: CASSTTGTYNQPQHF
CDR3nt: TGTGCCAGCAGTACTACAGGGACTTACAATCAGCCCCAGCATTTT

abundance: .
d_gene: .
v_gene: TRBV2
j_gene: TRBJ2-4
CDR3aa: CAATGDGNIQYF
CDR3nt: TGTGCCGCGACAGGCGACGGAAACATTCAGTACTTC

abundance: .
d_gene: .
v_gene: TRBV7-9
j_gene: TRBJ1-1
CDR3aa: CASSLMGTRDNTEAFF
CDR3nt: TGTGCCAGCAGCTTAATGGGAACCCGGGATAACACTGAAGCTTTCTTT

abundance: few
d_gene: .
v_gene: TRBV28
j_gene: TRBJ2-7
CDR3aa: CATLWGRGGRQYF
CDR3nt: TGTGCCACCCTCTGGGGTAGGGGGGGCAGGCAGTACTTC

abundance: many
d_gene: .
v_gene: TRBV28
j_gene: TRBJ1-6
CDR3aa: CASSIRQNSPLHF
CDR3nt: TGTGCCAGCAGTATCCGACAGAATTCACCCCTCCACTTT

abundance: few
d_gene: TRBD1
v_gene: TRBV5-8
j_gene: TRBJ1-5
CDR3aa: CASSWDRGNSNQPQHF
CDR3nt: TGTGCCAGCAGCTGGGACAGGGGGAATAGCAATCAGCCCCAGCATTTT

abundance: medium-sized
d_gene: .
v_gene: TRBV6-6
j_gene: TRBJ1-6
CDR3aa: CASSPRGQEASPLHF
CDR3nt: TGTGCCAGCAGCCCCCGTGGGCAGGAGGCTTCACCCCTCCACTTT

abundance: .
d_gene: .
v_gene: TRBV9
j_gene: TRBJ2-5
CDR3aa: CASSAGGYQETQYF
CDR3nt: TGTGCCAGCAGCGCGGGCGGGTACCAAGAGACCCAGTACTTC

abundance: .
d_gene: .
v_gene: TRBV28
j_gene: TRBJ2-7
CDR3aa: CASSPLQTYEQYF
CDR3nt: TGTGCCAGCAGTCCACTCCAGACCTACGAGCAGTACTTC

abundance: .
d_gene: .
v_gene: TRBV25-1
j_gene: TRBJ1-1
CDR3aa: CASSLGGAMGTEAFF
CDR3nt: TGTGCCAGTTCCCTGGGGGGGGCGATGGGAACTGAAGCTTTCTTT

abundance: .
d_gene: .
v_gene: TRBV29-1
j_gene: TRBJ1-2
CDR3aa: CSVEGGTYGYTF
CDR3nt: TGCAGCGTTGAAGGGGGGACCTATGGCTACACCTTC

abundance: .
d_gene: .
v_gene: TRBV7-2
j_gene: TRBJ1-5
CDR3aa: CASSRPYSNQPQHF
CDR3nt: TGTGCCAGCAGTCGCCCCTATAGCAATCAGCCCCAGCATTTT

abundance: .
d_gene: .
v_gene: TRBV7-9
j_gene: TRBJ1-1
CDR3aa: CASSLGQGEAFF
CDR3nt: TGTGCCAGCAGCTTAGGGCAGGGAGAAGCTTTCTTT

abundance: once
d_gene: TRBD2
v_gene: TRBV28
j_gene: TRBJ2-2
CDR3aa: CASKPSGYTGELFF
CDR3nt: TGTGCCAGCAAGCCTAGCGGGTACACCGGGGAGCTGTTTTTT

abundance: many
d_gene: .
v_gene: TRBV7-3
j_gene: TRBJ2-5
CDR3aa: CASSISSEQETQYF
CDR3nt: TGTGCCAGCAGCATCTCTAGCGAGCAAGAGACCCAGTACTTC

abundance: .
d_gene: TRBD1
v_gene: TRBV7-8
j_gene: TRBJ1-2
CDR3aa: CASSSQAGGFNYGYTF
CDR3nt: TGTGCCAGCAGCTCGCAAGCAGGGGGCTTTAACTATGGCTACACCTTC

abundance: many
d_gene: TRBD2
v_gene: TRBV6-1
j_gene: TRBJ2-4
CDR3aa: CASSVGLAGNIQYF
CDR3nt: TGTGCCAGCAGCGTGGGACTAGCGGGAAACATTCAGTACTTC

abundance: .
d_gene: .
v_gene: TRBV29-1
j_gene: TRBJ2-5
CDR3aa: CSVEQGSETQYF
CDR3nt: TGCAGCGTCGAACAGGGATCAGAGACCCAGTACTTC

abundance: .
d_gene: TRBD2
v_gene: TRBV12-3/TRBV12-4
j_gene: TRBJ2-3
CDR3aa: CASSPLTSGDTDTQYF
CDR3nt: TGTGCCAGCAGTCCACTGACTAGCGGAGACACAGATACGCAGTATTTT

abundance: few
d_gene: .
v_gene: TRBV5-1
j_gene: TRBJ1-1
CDR3aa: CASSLAVGTEAFF
CDR3nt: TGCGCCAGCAGCTTGGCGGTGGGAACTGAAGCTTTCTTT

abundance: many
d_gene: TRBD2
v_gene: TRBV19
j_gene: TRBJ2-1
CDR3aa: CATVQAGDHNEQFF
CDR3nt: TGTGCCACCGTCCAAGCGGGAGATCACAATGAGCAGTTCTTC

abundance: .
d_gene: TRBD1
v_gene: TRBV7-9
j_gene: TRBJ2-7
CDR3aa: CASSSSGQRVHEQYF
CDR3nt: TGTGCCAGCAGCTCATCGGGACAGAGGGTCCACGAGCAGTACTTC

abundance: many
d_gene: TRBD1
v_gene: TRBV29-1
j_gene: TRBJ2-5
CDR3aa: CSVDSGTGAETQYF
CDR3nt: TGCAGCGTTGATTCCGGGACAGGGGCAGAGACCCAGTACTTC

abundance: few
d_gene: .
v_gene: TRBV20-1
j_gene: TRBJ2-2
CDR3aa: CSASNPLNTGELFF
CDR3nt: TGCAGTGCTAGTAACCCCTTGAACACCGGGGAGCTGTTTTTT

abundance: .
d_gene: TRBD1
v_gene: TRBV5-1
j_gene: TRBJ1-1
CDR3aa: CASSSDRGVPEAFF
CDR3nt: TGCGCCAGCAGCTCCGACAGGGGGGTCCCTGAAGCTTTCTTT

abundance: many
d_gene: .
v_gene: TRBV24-1
j_gene: TRBJ2-7
CDR3aa: CATSDRLSDEQYF
CDR3nt: TGTGCCACCAGTGATAGACTATCTGACGAGCAGTACTTC

abundance: few
d_gene: TRBD2
v_gene: TRBV20-1
j_gene: TRBJ2-3
CDR3aa: CSASKASGRVSDTQYF
CDR3nt: TGCAGTGCTAGTAAGGCTAGCGGGAGAGTATCAGATACGCAGTATTTT

abundance: .
d_gene: .
v_gene: TRBV6-2/TRBV6-3
j_gene: TRBJ1-1
CDR3aa: CASSKASGIGTEAFF
CDR3nt: TGTGCCAGCAGTAAAGCCTCAGGGATAGGGACTGAAGCTTTCTTT

abundance: .
d_gene: .
v_gene: TRBV19
j_gene: TRBJ2-2
CDR3aa: CASRPKNTGELFF
CDR3nt: TGTGCCAGTAGGCCTAAAAACACCGGGGAGCTGTTTTTT